This entry lists 26 T cell receptor beta chains sequenced from one sample in a study of OX40 agonist ivuxolimab in advanced cancers. Sequenced by immunoSEQ multiplex PCR; TCRdb stores in-frame clones only, minus some. Of tens of thousands of clones listed, 93% are singletons. Source: CD4+ or CD8+ T cells sorted from blood, taken in a trial of the OX40 agonist ivuxolimab. The receptors here all came from an adult with an advanced solid tumor such as melanoma, head and neck, liver or kidney cancer.

The chain joins TRBV27 to TRBJ2-1, with a tentative D call TRBD2 (6 bases). Trimming removed 3 bases from V and 5 bases from J, with 14 bases in between. Germline CDR1 is MNHEY and CDR2 is SMNVEV (reference sequence). The CDR3 consists of 15 residues. The CDR3: CASSLFLASHNEQFF. CDR3 in DNA: TGTGCCAGCAGTTTGTTCCTAGCGTCCCACAATGAGCAGTTCTTC.

Only a few counts were recorded for this clone. The rearrangement links TRBV6-5 to TRBJ2-2, with 9 bases fitting TRBD1. The junction had 7 bases not matched to a gene; V was cut back by 6 bases and J by 5 bases. Germline CDR1 is MNHEY and CDR2 is SVGAGI. This CDR3 has 15 amino acids. The CDR3 DNA reads as TGTGCCAGCAGCCCGGACAGGGGAGGTACCGGGGAGCTGTTTTTT. It yields the protein CASSPDRGGTGELFF.

V and J are TRBV28 and TRBJ2-2; a possible D gene is TRBD1 (5 bases). Germline V gives CDR1 MDHEN, CDR2 SYDVKM. Trimming took off 4 bases at V and 1 base at J, with 10 bases between the two ends. The CDR3 is 15 residues long. The CDR3: CASSYGHKNTGELFF. The CDR3 DNA sequence: TGTGCCAGCAGTTACGGACATAAGAACACCGGGGAGCTGTTTTTT.

Here the CDR3 DNA reads TGTGCCAGCAGCCTCCTCCCGGGGGGGGAGGGAGCCTACAATGAGCAGTTCTTC. As protein: CASSLLPGGEGAYNEQFF. The chain couples TRBV7-3 to TRBJ2-1; 8 positions match TRBD2. Per the germline V gene, CDR1 is SGHTA and CDR2 is FQGTGA. The V segment lost 5 bases and the J segment 2 bases; nucleotides outside the gene matches: 14. The CDR3 has 18 residues.

The J gene is TRBJ2-7, the V gene TRBV28; 9 bases are a match to TRBD1. J was trimmed by 3 bases and V by 4 bases; bases with no gene match: 7. Germline values: CDR1 MDHEN, CDR2 SYDVKM. This CDR3 has 15 residues. CDR3 bases: TGTGCCAGCAGTTATAAACCGGGACAGGGCTACGAGCAGTACTTC. Translation gives CASSYKPGQGYEQYF. The full variable domain, rest sourced from reference TRBV28 and TRBJ2-7, is DVKVTQSSRYLVKRTGEKVFLECVQDMDHENMFWYRQDPGLGLRLIYFSYDVKMKEKGDIPEGYSVSREKKERFSLILESASTNQTSMYLCASSYKPGQGYEQYFGPGTRLTVT.

The chain couples TRBV9 to TRBJ2-4; D perhaps matches TRBD1 (6 bases). This CDR3 is 16 amino acids long. Germline CDR1 reads SGDLS; CDR2 reads YYNGEE. V was cut by 4 bases and J by 5 bases, with 19 bases left in between. CDR3 region: CASSPRGFRGQNIQYF. The CDR3 DNA reads as TGTGCCAGCAGCCCTAGGGGGTTCAGGGGCCAAAACATTCAGTACTTC.

Comment on this clone: The junction shows a germline mismatch at one end, possibly a read error. This CDR3 is CASSLIDSPYEQYF. The CDR3 DNA sequence: TGTGCCAGCAGTTTAATAGACAGTCCCTACGAACAGTACTTC. The chain combines TRBV28 with TRBJ2-7, with D possibly TRBD1 on 5 matching bases. The germline gives CDR1 MDHEN, CDR2 SYDVKM. The length of the CDR3 is 14 residues.

This chain joins TRBV30 and TRBJ2-3, with D possibly TRBD1 on 6 matching bases. Germline loops: CDR1 GTSNPN, CDR2 SVGIG (reference sequence). The CDR3 sequence is 15 residues long. V was shortened by 0 bases and J by 1 base, with 11 bases between the two germline ends. The CDR3 spells CAWSVQGFGTDTQYF. The CDR3 nucleotides are TGTGCCTGGAGTGTACAGGGCTTTGGCACAGATACGCAGTATTTT. The full variable domain, completed using reference TRBV30 and TRBJ2-3, is SQTIHQWPATLVQPVGSPLSLECTVEGTSNPNLYWYRQAAGRGLQLLFYSVGIGQISSEVPQNLSASRPQDRQFILSSKKLLLSDSGFYLCAWSVQGFGTDTQYFGPGTRLTVL.

This sequence joins TRBV28 and TRBJ2-7; D unresolved. Trimming shortened V by 3 bases and J by 1 base, and 10 bases separated the two germline ends. Looked up from germline, CDR1 is MDHEN and CDR2 is SYDVKM. The length of the CDR3 is 14 residues. The CDR3 here is CASSLALLSYEQYF. The CDR3, as DNA: TGTGCCAGCAGTTTGGCACTTCTTTCCTACGAGCAGTACTTC.

The rearrangement joins TRBV4-3 to TRBJ2-3; TRBD2 agrees at 10 bases. Germline assignment: CDR1 LGHNA and CDR2 YSLEER. The CDR3 totals 17 residues. The V gene end was trimmed by 0 bases and the J gene end by 5 bases; junction bases not matched to a gene: 8. For the CDR3, the DNA is TGCGCCAGCAGCCAAGATGTGAGCGGGAGGGGTGAAGATACGCAGTATTTT. The encoded protein is CASSQDVSGRGEDTQYF.

CDR3 DNA: TGTGCCAGCAGCTTAGGTCAGGGGCTAATCGGAATGAACACTGAAGCTTTCTTT. Translation: CASSLGQGLIGMNTEAFF. The V and J genes are TRBV7-8 and TRBJ1-1; D is possibly TRBD1 (6 bases). The CDR3 sequence is 18 residues long. Deletions cut 1 base from V and 0 bases from J, with 18 bases between. CDR1 SGHVS and CDR2 FQNEAQ come from the germline V gene.

This chain links TRBV9 with TRBJ1-1, with D possibly being TRBD1 (5 bases). Germline V CDR1 and CDR2: SGDLS, YYNGEE. The CDR3 totals 16 residues. The V and J ends lost 2 bases and 3 bases respectively, with 17 bases between them. CDR3 nucleotides: TGTGCCAGCAGCGTCGGGGGTTCGAGGTTGGACACTGAAGCTTTCTTT. This encodes CASSVGGSRLDTEAFF.

This rearrangement joins TRBV9 to TRBJ2-7, with 7 bases identical to TRBD1. Germline CDR1 reads SGDLS; CDR2 reads YYNGEE. The V gene end was trimmed by 0 bases and the J gene end by 1 base; junction bases not matched to a gene: 4. This CDR3 contains 15 residues. Here the CDR3 reads CASSVGGQESYEQYF. The DNA for the CDR3 is TGTGCCAGCAGCGTAGGAGGACAGGAATCCTACGAGCAGTACTTC.

The CDR3 sequence is CASSPNPSIDEQYF. In DNA form, the CDR3 reads TGTGCCAGCAGCCCAAACCCGAGTATAGATGAGCAGTACTTC. J is TRBJ2-7 and V is TRBV7-2; unclear D gene. The CDR3 length is 14 residues. Germline CDR1 SGHTA, CDR2 FQGNSA. V lost 5 bases and J 7 bases, leaving 18 bases between the germline ends.

This chain links TRBV27 with TRBJ2-7; a possible D gene is TRBD2 (6 bases). V was trimmed by 0 bases and J by 2 bases, leaving 11 bases between them. There are 15 residues in the CDR3. CDR1 is MNHEY, CDR2 SMNVEV, per germline (reference sequence). The CDR3 DNA reads as TGTGCCAGCAGTTTATCGGGGGGATTTGCCTACGAGCAGTACTTC. It yields the protein CASSLSGGFAYEQYF.

The rearrangement links TRBV12-5 to TRBJ2-1, with TRBD2 matching 7 bases. This CDR3 contains 16 residues. V lost 5 bases, J lost 5 bases, and 12 bases stayed unmatched. CDR1 LGHNT and CDR2 FRNRAP come from the germline V gene. CDR3 sequence reads: CASGPSAGERHNEQFF. DNA for the CDR3: TGTGCTAGTGGTCCCTCTGCGGGGGAGCGCCACAATGAGCAGTTCTTC.

This chain uses TRBV28 with TRBJ1-4; D is uncertain. Trimming left V 4 bases short and J 11 bases short, with 8 bases between. Looked up from germline, CDR1 is MDHEN and CDR2 is SYDVKM. The CDR3 loop spans 11 amino acids. The CDR3 DNA is TGTGCCAGCAGTTATCGAGGGAAACTGTTTTTT. Translated: CASSYRGKLFF.

The DNA for the CDR3 is TGCGCCAGCAGCCAAGGGGCATTACCTTACGAGCAGTACTTC. Translating gives CASSQGALPYEQYF. This chain joins TRBV4-3 and TRBJ2-7; D is uncertain. CDR1 is LGHNA and CDR2 is YSLEER in the germline V gene. The CDR3 contains 14 residues. V shed 1 base and J shed 4 bases, with 11 bases lying between them.

This clone was observed once. V and J are TRBV2 and TRBJ2-1, with D perhaps matching TRBD2 (5 bases). The V gene's germline CDR1 is SNHLY and CDR2 FYNNEI. The CDR3 runs 11 residues. The V and J ends lost 1 base and 12 bases respectively, with 7 bases between them. CDR3 sequence: CASSEGLAQFF. In nucleotides, the CDR3 is TGTGCCAGCAGTGAAGGGCTAGCGCAGTTCTTC.

This chain connects TRBV7-3 to TRBJ2-6; the match to TRBD1 covers 7 bases. The V and J ends lost 6 bases and 0 bases, in that order; junction bases with no gene match: 2. Germline V lookup: CDR1 SGHTA, CDR2 FQGTGA. CDR3 length equals 15 residues. CDR3 nucleotides: TGTGCCAGCAGGGACAGGATCTCTGGGGCCAACGTCCTGACTTTC. Its translation: CASRDRISGANVLTF.

This clone showed up just once. The chain employs TRBV9 and TRBJ2-1; D may match TRBD1 or TRBD2 (6 bases each). The CDR3 contains 14 residues. Germline V lookup: CDR1 SGDLS, CDR2 YYNGEE. Trimming removed 2 bases from V and 7 bases from J, with 13 bases in between. CDR3 in DNA: TGTGCCAGCAGCGTTGAGGGGGGCATAAATGAGCAGTTCTTC. It yields the protein CASSVEGGINEQFF.

In its sample, this clone ranks as large (0.1 to 1%). This chain links TRBV5-4 with TRBJ2-7, with D unclear. CDR1 SGHNT and CDR2 YYREEE come from the germline V gene (reference sequence). Trimming cost V 0 bases and J 4 bases, with 8 bases left between them. The CDR3 loop spans 13 amino acids. The CDR3 sequence: CASSLEQSYEQYF. DNA of the CDR3: TGTGCCAGCAGCTTGGAACAATCTTACGAGCAGTACTTC.

The count of this clone is one. The V gene is TRBV7-8, the J gene TRBJ2-2; 8 positions match TRBD2. There are 15 residues in the CDR3. Trimming at V came to 6 bases and at J to 4 bases, leaving 7 bases not matched to a gene. Germline V gene data show CDR1 as SGHVS and CDR2 as FQNEAQ. The CDR3 nucleotides are TGTGCCAGCAGGCCGGGACTAGTCCGCACCGGGGAGCTGTTTTTT. Translated, it gives CASRPGLVRTGELFF.

The chain joins TRBV5-1 to TRBJ2-7, with D possibly being TRBD2 (5 bases). The germline CDR1 and CDR2 sequences are SGHRS and YFSETQ. The CDR3 consists of 14 residues. Between the trimmed V and J ends, which lost 1 base and 1 base, there was a span of 9 bases. The CDR3 DNA follows: TGCGCCAGCAGCTTGAGTCCGGGATCCTACGAGCAGTACTTC. Translation: CASSLSPGSYEQYF.

J is TRBJ1-2 and V is TRBV4-3; a weak D match, TRBD1 (5 bases). Trimming left V 0 bases short and J 8 bases short, with 13 bases between. The CDR3 runs to 14 residues. CDR1 and CDR2 (germline): LGHNA, YSLEER. CDR3 loop: CASSQEDIFTGYTF. The CDR3 region has the DNA TGCGCCAGCAGCCAAGAGGACATTTTTACCGGCTACACCTTC.

The genes are TRBV6-1 and TRBJ2-7; 10 nucleotides line up with TRBD2. Trimming cost V 2 bases and J 0 bases; bases outside gene matches: 4. CDR3 size: 16 residues. Germline V gives CDR1 MNHNS, CDR2 SASEGT. CDR3 nucleotides: TGTGCCAGCAGTGAAACTAGCGGGACTTACTCCTACGAGCAGTACTTC. Amino acid sequence: CASSETSGTYSYEQYF.